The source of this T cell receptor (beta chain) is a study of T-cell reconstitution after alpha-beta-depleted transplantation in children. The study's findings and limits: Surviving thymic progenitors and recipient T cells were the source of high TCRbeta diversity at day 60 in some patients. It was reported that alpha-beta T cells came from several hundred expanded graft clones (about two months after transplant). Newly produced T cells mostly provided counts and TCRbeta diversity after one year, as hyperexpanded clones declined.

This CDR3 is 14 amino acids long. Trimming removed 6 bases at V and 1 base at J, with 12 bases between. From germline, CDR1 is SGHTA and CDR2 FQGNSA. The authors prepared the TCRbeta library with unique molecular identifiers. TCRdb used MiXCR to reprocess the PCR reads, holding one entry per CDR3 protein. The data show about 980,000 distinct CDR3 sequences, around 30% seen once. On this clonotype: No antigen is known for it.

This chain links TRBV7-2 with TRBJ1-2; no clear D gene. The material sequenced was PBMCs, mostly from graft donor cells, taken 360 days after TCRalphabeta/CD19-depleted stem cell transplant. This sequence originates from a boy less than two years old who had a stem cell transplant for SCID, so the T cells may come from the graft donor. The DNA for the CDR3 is TGTGCCAGCAGTTCGGGCAGACTTAACTATGGCTACACCTTC. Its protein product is CASSSGRLNYGYTF. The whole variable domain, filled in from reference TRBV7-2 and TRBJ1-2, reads GAGVSQSPSNKVTEKGKDVELRCDPISGHTALYWYRQSLGQGLEFLIYFQGNSAPDKSGLPSDRFSAERTGGSVSTLTIQRTQQEDSAVYLCASSSGRLNYGYTFGSGTRLTVV.